What follows are 29 T cell receptor beta chains derived from one specimen sequenced in a study of blood T cell repertoires in COVID-19. Measured with immunoSEQ multiplex PCR; TCRdb has only the in-frame clones, and not every one. In the table there are fewer than 400,000 clones, 80% to 90% of which are singletons. Specimen: PBMCs or T cells enriched from blood (not recorded which). The source of these receptors is a man under 40 who had recovered from COVID-19.

The CDR3 region is CASSITGTLYGYTF. The CDR3 DNA is TGTGCCAGTAGTATTACAGGGACACTTTATGGCTACACCTTC. The chain uses TRBV19 and TRBJ1-2; tentative D call: TRBD1 (6 bases). This CDR3 is 14 amino acids long. Germline lookup yields CDR1 LNHDA and CDR2 SQIVND (reference sequence). Trimming stripped 3 bases from V and 5 bases from J, with 13 bases between.

The chain couples TRBV21-1 to TRBJ1-1; TRBD1 is the table's D call and was not checked against the DNA. TRBV21-1 is listed as a pseudogene. The CDR3 runs 17 residues. The CDR3 reads CASSKLGTGGGDTEAFF. DNA for the CDR3: TGTGCCAGCAGCAAATTAGGGACAGGGGGTGGAGACACTGAAGCTTTCTTT.

V gene TRBV3-1 (or the pseudogene TRBV3-2) combines with J gene TRBJ1-1; TRBD1 agrees at 9 bases. Germline CDR1 is LGHDT and CDR2 is YNNKEL (reference sequence). The V segment lost 3 bases and the J segment 7 bases; nucleotides outside the gene matches: 9. CDR3 length: 15 residues. The CDR3 DNA reads as TGTGCCAGCAGCCACCTCGACAGGGGGGGAGGTGAAGCTTTCTTT. It yields the protein CASSHLDRGGGEAFF.

This clone was found once. V is TRBV28 and J is TRBJ2-7; D gene unclear. The germline V and J ends were trimmed by 3 bases and 0 bases, with 9 bases remaining between them. CDR1 and CDR2 from the germline V gene are MDHEN and SYDVKM. This CDR3 contains 14 residues. This CDR3 reads CASSLVSGSYEQYF. The CDR3 nucleotides are TGTGCCAGCAGTTTGGTTTCGGGCTCCTACGAGCAGTACTTC.

J is TRBJ2-2 and V is TRBV2; D remains unclear. This CDR3 has 16 residues. Trimming took off 2 bases at V and 3 bases at J, with 13 bases between the two ends. The germline CDR1 and CDR2 sequences are SNHLY and FYNNEI. DNA of the CDR3: TGTGCCAGCAGTGAAAAGGAGTCGGCCTACACCGGGGAGCTGTTTTTT. Translation gives CASSEKESAYTGELFF.

This clone was detected once. The genes are TRBV7-9 and TRBJ2-5, with a tentative D call TRBD1 (6 bases). V shed 4 bases and J shed 2 bases, with 11 bases lying between them. Looked up from germline, CDR1 is SEHNR and CDR2 is FQNEAQ (reference sequence). The CDR3 contains 14 residues. The CDR3 loop is CASSSQTGQETQYF. DNA of the CDR3: TGTGCCAGCAGCTCTCAGACAGGACAAGAGACCCAGTACTTC.

This clone was seen once. V and J are TRBV6-1 and TRBJ2-1; 8 nucleotides line up with TRBD1. V gave up 3 bases and J gave up 4 bases; unmatched junction bases: 5. Germline CDR1 and CDR2: MNHNS and SASEGT. This CDR3 has 15 amino acids. Here the CDR3 DNA reads TGTGCCAGCAGTGAGAGACAGGGGTTGTACAATGAGCAGTTCTTC. Its protein is CASSERQGLYNEQFF.

This rearrangement joins TRBV27 to TRBJ1-4; D gene uncertain. Trimming took 8 bases from V and 7 from J, leaving 17 bases between them. CDR3 length: 14 amino acids. CDR1 is MNHEY, CDR2 SMNVEV, per germline (reference sequence). CDR3 in amino acids: CASSRGFAGEKLFF. DNA for the CDR3: TGTGCCAGCTCCCGGGGATTTGCGGGTGAAAAACTGTTTTTT.

This chain links TRBV18 with TRBJ2-5; a weak D match, TRBD1 (5 bases). Germline CDR1 KGHSH, CDR2 LQKENI. The ends were cut back, 6 bases at V and 4 bases at J, with 9 bases in the middle. The CDR3 covers 12 residues. CDR3 loop: CASSQRGETQYF. For the CDR3, the DNA is TGTGCCAGCTCCCAAAGGGGAGAGACCCAGTACTTC.

This chain uses TRBV4-1 with TRBJ2-1; 7 bases are a match to TRBD2. Germline CDR1 is MGHRA and CDR2 is YSYEKL. Germline trimming cut 1 base from V and 10 bases from J; bases unmatched to any gene: 10. The CDR3 length is 15 residues. The CDR3 loop reads CASSQGAGRGREQFF. In DNA form, the CDR3 reads TGCGCCAGCAGCCAAGGAGCGGGGAGGGGTCGCGAGCAGTTCTTC.

This clone was found a few times. V gene TRBV18 combines with J gene TRBJ2-1; tentative D call: TRBD2 (7 bases). The CDR3 spans 15 residues. The V gene lost 3 bases and the J gene lost 9 bases, with 18 bases spanning the gap. Germline V CDR1 and CDR2: KGHSH, LQKENI. The CDR3 loop is CASSPLTGGDIEQFF. The DNA of the CDR3 is TGTGCCAGCTCACCCTTAACTGGGGGGGACATTGAGCAGTTCTTC.

A note on this clone: Other nucleotide sequences from this sample produce the same CDR3. The genes are TRBV19 and TRBJ2-7, with D tentatively TRBD1 (5 bases). CDR1 is LNHDA and CDR2 is SQIVND in the germline V gene (reference sequence). The CDR3 has 13 residues. Trimming took off 1 base at V and 4 bases at J, with 8 bases between the two ends. The CDR3, as DNA: TGTGCCAGTAGTATAGGGGGCGGATACGAGCAGTACTTC. Its protein product is CASSIGGGYEQYF. Full variable domain (remainder filled in from reference TRBV19 and TRBJ2-7): DGGITQSPKYLFRKEGQNVTLSCEQNLNHDAMYWYRQDPGQGLRLIYYSQIVNDFQKGDIAEGYSVSREKKESFPLTVTSAQKNPTAFYLCASSIGGGYEQYFGPGTRLTVT.

The chain uses TRBV15 and TRBJ1-1, with TRBD1 matching 7 bases. The V segment lost 8 bases and the J segment 5 bases; nucleotides outside the gene matches: 11. The CDR3 spans 14 residues. Germline CDR1 reads LNHNV; CDR2 reads YYDKDF (reference sequence). Here the CDR3 reads CATDYRQGGTEAFF. As DNA, the CDR3 is TGTGCCACCGACTACCGACAGGGAGGAACTGAAGCTTTCTTT.

This clone has a handful of counts. The chain recombines TRBV7-9 with TRBJ1-4; tentatively, D is TRBD1 (5 bases). The CDR3 runs to 15 residues. The germline CDR1 and CDR2 sequences are SEHNR and FQNEAQ (reference sequence). The ends were cut back, 6 bases at V and 6 bases at J, with 17 bases in the middle. The CDR3 here is CASSSFGGEHEKLFF. CDR3 bases: TGTGCCAGCAGTTCCTTTGGGGGGGAACATGAAAAACTGTTTTTT. Looking up the rest from reference TRBV7-9 and TRBJ1-4 gives the full variable domain: DTGVSQNPRHKITKRGQNVTFRCDPISEHNRLYWYRQTLGQGPEFLTYFQNEAQLEKSRLLSDRFSAERPKGSFSTLEIQRTEQGDSAMYLCASSSFGGEHEKLFFGSGTQLSVL.

The sample holds a few counts of this clone. The chain employs TRBV2 and TRBJ2-1; D is possibly TRBD2 (6 bases). Germline values: CDR1 SNHLY, CDR2 FYNNEI. This CDR3 contains 15 residues. V lost 7 bases and J 8 bases, leaving 21 bases between the germline ends. CDR3 residues: CASTPGLLSWDEQFF. As DNA, the CDR3 is TGTGCCAGCACCCCGGGACTCCTCAGTTGGGATGAGCAGTTCTTC.

This chain connects TRBV4-1 to TRBJ2-7; 12 nucleotides agree with TRBD1. V shed 3 bases, J shed 7 bases, and the junction held 7 bases outside the gene matches. The germline CDR1 and CDR2 sequences are MGHRA and YSYEKL. The CDR3 loop spans 15 amino acids. The CDR3 DNA follows: TGCGCCAGCAGCCAGCCGGGACAGGGGGCTTGGGAGCAGTACTTC. Amino acids: CASSQPGQGAWEQYF.

The genes are TRBV7-2 and TRBJ1-1; TRBD1 aligns across 11 bases. The CDR3 loop spans 19 amino acids. The germline CDR1 and CDR2 sequences are SGHTA and FQGNSA. V dropped 5 bases and J dropped 1; count of bases not matched to a gene: 15. CDR3 in amino acids: CASSPNLGTGGRRNTEAFF. The CDR3 region has the DNA TGTGCCAGCAGCCCCAACCTGGGGACAGGGGGTAGGCGGAACACTGAAGCTTTCTTT.

The chain recombines TRBV18 with TRBJ2-2; TRBD1 matches 9 bases. This CDR3 comprises 15 residues. Germline lookup yields CDR1 KGHSH and CDR2 LQKENI. The V and J ends lost 0 bases and 6 bases, in that order; junction bases with no gene match: 2. CDR3 bases: TGTGCCAGCTCACCACCGAACAGGGGGCCCGGGGAGCTGTTTTTT. Translated: CASSPPNRGPGELFF. The whole variable domain, filled in from reference TRBV18 and TRBJ2-2, reads NAGVMQNPRHLVRRRGQEARLRCSPMKGHSHVYWYRQLPEEGLKFMVYLQKENIIDESGMPKERFSAEFPKEGPSILRIQQVVRGDSAAYFCASSPPNRGPGELFFGEGSRLTVL.

The J gene is TRBJ1-2, the V gene TRBV7-9, with D maybe TRBD1 (6 bases). Germline CDR1 reads SEHNR; CDR2 reads FQNEAQ (reference sequence). V was shortened by 3 bases and J by 7 bases, with 18 bases between the two germline ends. The CDR3 is 15 amino acids. The CDR3 is CASSLHDKGDIGYTF. Written as DNA, the CDR3 is TGTGCCAGCAGCTTGCACGACAAAGGGGACATTGGCTACACCTTC.

The genes are TRBV6-5 and TRBJ2-5; TRBD2 might be the D (6 bases). This CDR3 comprises 16 residues. V was cut by 2 bases and J by 0 bases, with 13 bases left in between. Germline V CDR1 and CDR2: MNHEY, SVGAGI. CDR3 DNA: TGTGCCAGCAGTTACATGGGCGGGGAGTACCAAGAGACCCAGTACTTC. As protein: CASSYMGGEYQETQYF.

The rearrangement joins TRBV27 to TRBJ2-5; D not resolved. Germline CDR1 reads MNHEY; CDR2 reads SMNVEV (reference sequence). V shed 5 bases and J shed 5 bases, with 12 bases lying between them. The CDR3 has 13 residues. In DNA, the CDR3 is TGTGCCAGCAGTGGCCTTGACGGGGAGACCCAGTACTTC. It encodes CASSGLDGETQYF.

The gene calls are TRBV7-3 and TRBJ2-1, with 9 nucleotides matching TRBD2. Per the germline V gene, CDR1 is SGHTA and CDR2 is FQGTGA. V lost 3 bases to trimming and J lost 9 bases; unmatched junction nucleotides: 12. The CDR3 has 16 amino acids. In DNA, the CDR3 is TGTGCCAGCAGCTTTTTGAGCGGGGGGTCCAAGGGTGAGCAGTTCTTC. Translated, it gives CASSFLSGGSKGEQFF.

The chain links TRBV7-8 to TRBJ2-3; 8 positions match TRBD1. V lost 5 bases and J lost 4; bases outside the gene matches: 5. The CDR3 is made up of 14 amino acids. Germline assignment: CDR1 SGHVS and CDR2 FQNEAQ. In nucleotides, the CDR3 is TGTGCCAGCAGCGATACGACAGGGGCAGATACGCAGTATTTT. It specifies CASSDTTGADTQYF.

CDR3 loop: CASSFQTGGTYEQYF. In nucleotides, the CDR3 is TGCGCCAGCAGCTTTCAAACAGGGGGCACCTACGAGCAGTACTTC. The chain recombines TRBV5-1 with TRBJ2-7; 9 positions match TRBD1. The germline gives CDR1 SGHRS, CDR2 YFSETQ. Trimming at V came to 2 bases and at J to 2 bases, leaving 5 bases not matched to a gene. This CDR3 is 15 amino acids long.

This chain links TRBV5-5 with TRBJ2-7; possible D gene TRBD2, 5 bases. Germline V gene lookup returns CDR1 SGHKS and CDR2 YYEKEE (reference sequence). CDR3 size: 14 residues. The V end was cut by 6 bases, the J end by 0 bases, with 13 bases between. CDR3 in amino acids: CASTLQADSYEQYF. CDR3 DNA sequence: TGTGCCAGCACCCTTCAAGCGGACTCCTACGAGCAGTACTTC. The complete variable domain, with remaining parts taken from reference TRBV5-5 and TRBJ2-7, reads DAGVTQSPTHLIKTRGQQVTLRCSPISGHKSVSWYQQVLGQGPQFIFQYYEKEERGRGNFPDRFSARQFPNYSSELNVNALLLGDSALYLCASTLQADSYEQYFGPGTRLTVT.

The chain recombines TRBV5-1 with TRBJ1-5, with D unresolved. The CDR3 covers 13 residues. Germline-derived CDR1 and CDR2 are SGHRS and YFSETQ. The germline V and J ends were trimmed by 0 bases and 4 bases, with 5 bases remaining between them. CDR3 nucleotide sequence: TGCGCCAGCAGCTTGGGAGAAAATCAGCCCCAGCATTTT. As protein: CASSLGENQPQHF. The variable domain in full, completed from reference TRBV5-1 and TRBJ1-5, reads KAGVTQTPRYLIKTRGQQVTLSCSPISGHRSVSWYQQTPGQGLQFLFEYFSETQRNKGNFPGRFSGRQFSNSRSEMNVSTLELGDSALYLCASSLGENQPQHFGDGTRLSIL.

The chain combines TRBV5-1 with TRBJ1-3; D gene unclear. Germline assignment: CDR1 SGHRS and CDR2 YFSETQ. This CDR3 region has 15 residues. The germline V and J ends were trimmed by 4 bases and 1 base, with 12 bases remaining between them. The CDR3: CASSTDFGSGNTIYF. CDR3 bases: TGCGCCAGCAGCACGGATTTCGGGTCTGGAAACACCATATATTTT.

This chain joins TRBV7-8 and TRBJ2-7; 10 nucleotides match TRBD1. The CDR3 consists of 15 residues. CDR1 is SGHVS and CDR2 is FQNEAQ in the germline V gene. The ends lost 3 bases at V and 4 bases at J; junction bases unmatched: 6. The CDR3 loop is CASSFGRQGAYEQYF. CDR3 nucleotide sequence: TGTGCCAGCAGCTTCGGTCGACAGGGGGCGTACGAGCAGTACTTC.

V usage is TRBV19 and J usage is TRBJ2-1, with D maybe TRBD1 (6 bases). This CDR3 contains 15 residues. Trimming cost V 5 bases and J 4 bases, with 15 bases left between them. Germline V CDR1 and CDR2: LNHDA, SQIVND (reference sequence). CDR3 in amino acids: CASSARTEFYNEQFF. CDR3 DNA: TGTGCCAGTAGTGCACGGACAGAATTTTACAATGAGCAGTTCTTC.